This TCR beta chain emerged from a study of identical twins. Template switching supplied a universal primer site; unique molecular identifiers were carried on the cDNA. TCRdb re-called the 5' RACE reads with MiXCR, one entry per CDR3 protein. The sample includes under 300,000 distinct CDR3 sequences, about 8.5% seen only once; the top ten take approximately 3%. Each donor (without exception) was a healthy Caucasian. V dropped 6 bases and J dropped 9; count of bases not matched to a gene: 5. Germline V gene sequence: CDR1 MDHEN, CDR2 SYDVKM. This CDR3 has 13 amino acids. Whole-study results and caveats: Invariant cells of the MAIT and iNKT types might have partly distorted the zero-insertion analyses. Compared with models, monozygotic twins showed more out-of-frame TCR alpha sharing.

With respect to this clonotype: Antigen unknown.

This sample was shared with a second study, whose subject was yellow fever vaccine responses in identical twins.

Source material: CD8+ T cells sorted from blood. The rearrangement joins TRBV28 to TRBJ2-2; 9 nucleotides line up with TRBD1. This sequence originates from a woman between 18 and 29 years old in good health. The CDR3 loop is CASSLQGARELFF. CDR3 bases: TGTGCCAGCAGCCTACAGGGGGCTCGGGAGCTGTTTTTT.